This T cell receptor (beta chain) came from a study of T cells in Graves' hyperthyroidism and ophthalmopathy. Graves' hyperthyroidism without ophthalmopathy progression within 18 months was termed stable. Germline V lookup: CDR1 MNHNS, CDR2 SASEGT. The CDR3 covers 15 residues. The V gene lost 5 bases and the J gene lost 0 bases, with 14 bases spanning the gap. The sample holds a few counts of this clonotype. Its matching antigen is unknown. Regarding the study as a whole: Blood also contained most expanded thyroid clonotypes above 0.001.

RNA transcripts yielded amplified TCR beta CDR3 regions. A set of HTBI primers served as the primers for a first-round RT-PCR of the TCR CDR3. TCRdb recomputed calls from the multiplex PCR reads with MiXCR, one row per CDR3 protein. The sample yields some 620,000 distinct CDR3 sequences, around 15% seen once. V gene TRBV6-1 combines with J gene TRBJ2-7; tentatively, D is TRBD1 or TRBD2 (5 bases each). The sequenced material came from blood. This sequence originates from a young woman with Graves' hyperthyroidism. CDR3 region: CASSWRDGTSYEQYF. The CDR3 DNA reads TGTGCCAGCAGTTGGAGAGACGGGACCTCCTACGAGCAGTACTTC.